This T cell receptor (beta chain) stems from a study of a mutant IDH1 vaccine in newly diagnosed glioma. Background on the study: Treated individuals were about 62% male and roughly 40% female, averaging about 40 years of age.

As for time point: week 23, last vaccination. Doses consisted of 300 ug of mutant IDH1 20-mer peptide each, paired with topical imiquimod. Each tumor in the donors was a new WHO grade 3 or 4 astrocytoma, IDH1-mutant and ATRX-lost. General observations from the study: Pseudoprogression apparently tracked independently of changes in top peripheral T cell clonotypes.

The data were produced by immunoSEQ multiplex PCR, yet TCRdb's version contains in-frame clones alone and is incomplete. The sample shows just under 45,000 clones, more than 85% of them seen only once. Germline-derived CDR1 and CDR2 are SEHNR and FQNEAQ (reference sequence). The CDR3 length is 12 residues. The V and J ends lost 7 bases and 3 bases respectively, with 9 bases between them. Notes on this clone: Its antigen is still unknown.

The clonotype was recovered from a man aged 50 to 60 with glioma. This chain joins TRBV7-9 and TRBJ1-1; a weak D match, TRBD1 (5 bases). The material was PBMCs, obtained from a glioma patient whose treatment included an IDH1 peptide vaccine. The CDR3 DNA sequence: TGTGCCAGCACCAGAGGGGACACTGAAGCTTTCTTT. It yields the protein CASTRGDTEAFF.